These 30 T cell receptor beta chains came from one sample sequenced in a study of blood T cells in healthy people across ages. Next came a second PCR, run for about 6 to 12 cycles, which used a sample-barcoded 5' primer along with a J-beta primer mix. TCRdb passed the 5' RACE reads through MiXCR, listing each CDR3 protein once. The sample yields around 690,000 distinct CDR3 sequences, about 53% seen once. Sample: blood. The source is a man between 60 and 70 years old in good health.

The V gene is TRBV27, the J gene TRBJ1-1; the match to TRBD1 covers 7 bases. After removal of 6 bases from V and 2 bases from J, the junction contained 9 bases not matched to a gene. Germline loops: CDR1 MNHEY, CDR2 SMNVEV (reference sequence). There are 15 residues in the CDR3. The CDR3 loop reads CASRMGTVSNTEAFF. As DNA, the CDR3 is TGTGCCAGCAGGATGGGGACAGTCTCAAACACTGAAGCTTTCTTT.

The rearrangement links TRBV25-1 to TRBJ1-2, with D unresolved. Germline CDR1 reads MGHDK; CDR2 reads SYGVNS. V lost 6 bases and J 2 bases, leaving 13 bases between the germline ends. The CDR3 has 14 amino acids. The CDR3 DNA reads as TGTGCCAGCAGGGACCAGAAGGCGAACTATGGCTACACCTTC. It codes for CASRDQKANYGYTF.

This clonotype has more than one count but fewer than ten. This chain links TRBV15 with TRBJ2-7; D is perhaps TRBD2 (6 bases). In germline, CDR1 is LNHNV, CDR2 YYDKDF (reference sequence). The V gene lost 0 bases and the J gene lost 11 bases, with 14 bases spanning the gap. The CDR3 sequence is 13 residues long. The CDR3 spells CATSREGGWSKYF. The CDR3 DNA follows: TGTGCCACCAGCAGAGAGGGGGGTTGGTCGAAGTACTTC.

This chain joins TRBV5-1 and TRBJ2-6, with D tentatively TRBD1 or TRBD2 (6 bases each). CDR1 is SGHRS, CDR2 YFSETQ, per germline. This CDR3 has 15 amino acids. V lost 5 bases to trimming and J lost 4 bases, with 13 bases between them. The chain's CDR3 is CASRTGAEGANVLTF. The CDR3 region has the DNA TGCGCCAGCAGAACGGGGGCGGAGGGGGCCAACGTCCTGACTTTC.

The sample holds a few counts of this clonotype. The J gene is TRBJ1-2, the V gene TRBV5-1; 8 positions agree with TRBD1. J was trimmed by 4 bases and V by 4 bases; bases with no gene match: 6. Germline loops: CDR1 SGHRS, CDR2 YFSETQ. This CDR3 comprises 14 residues. This CDR3 reads CASSTGQGLYGYTF. Here the CDR3 DNA reads TGCGCCAGCAGCACTGGACAGGGACTCTATGGCTACACCTTC.

J is TRBJ2-7 and V is TRBV4-1, with D maybe TRBD1 (5 bases). V was clipped by 1 base and J by 0 bases, with 7 bases between them. The CDR3 sequence is 14 residues long. CDR1 is MGHRA and CDR2 is YSYEKL in the germline V gene. This CDR3 reads CASSQVTGSYEQYF. The CDR3 nucleotides read TGCGCCAGCAGCCAAGTAACAGGCTCCTACGAGCAGTACTTC.

This clonotype was seen a handful of times. This chain links TRBV4-2 with TRBJ1-3; D possibly corresponds to TRBD1 (6 bases). The V gene's germline CDR1 is LGHNA and CDR2 YNFKEQ. There are 15 residues in the CDR3. Trimming removed 0 bases from V and 2 bases from J, with 8 bases in between. The CDR3 sequence is CASSQEGQPGNTIYF. CDR3 DNA sequence: TGTGCCAGCAGCCAAGAAGGACAGCCTGGAAACACCATATATTTT.

The chain joins TRBV20-1 to TRBJ2-1; weak D call: TRBD2 (6 bases). This CDR3 comprises 11 residues. V dropped 3 bases and J dropped 12 bases, with 12 bases sitting between them. Germline-derived CDR1 and CDR2 are DFQATT and SNEGSKA (reference sequence). The CDR3 DNA sequence: TGCAGTGCTAGGGAGGGGTCGAGGCAGTTCTTC. The encoded protein is CSAREGSRQFF.

This clonotype occurred once. The V and J genes are TRBV20-1 and TRBJ2-1; 8 positions match TRBD1. This CDR3 region has 13 residues. Unmatched junction bases numbered 11, after V lost 3 bases and J lost 13 bases. Germline V gene lookup returns CDR1 DFQATT and CDR2 SNEGSKA (reference sequence). The CDR3 nucleotides are TGCAGTGCTAGGGACAGGGTTTCGGAGACCCAGTTCTTC. Its translation: CSARDRVSETQFF.

This clonotype was seen a single time. The rearrangement joins TRBV7-2 to TRBJ1-1, with D tentatively TRBD1 (5 bases). The V gene's germline CDR1 is SGHTA and CDR2 FQGNSA. V lost 6 bases and J lost 1, with 12 bases in between. The CDR3 runs to 14 residues. The CDR3 coding sequence is TGTGCCAGCAGGCCGGGGGGGAGGAACACTGAAGCTTTCTTT. Translating it yields CASRPGGRNTEAFF.

The chain carries TRBV7-6 and TRBJ1-5, with 7 nucleotides matching TRBD1. With 3 bases clipped from V and 7 bases from J, the junction kept 9 bases outside the gene matches. The germline V gene has CDR1 SGHVS and CDR2 FNYEAQ. This CDR3 has 15 amino acids. CDR3 DNA: TGTGCCAGCAGCTTCAGACAGGGAAGAGGGCAGCCCCAGCATTTT. It translates to CASSFRQGRGQPQHF. Filled out from reference TRBV7-6 and TRBJ1-5, the complete variable domain reads GAGVSQSPRYKVTKRGQDVALRCDPISGHVSLYWYRQALGQGPEFLTYFNYEAQQDKSGLPNDRFSAERPEGSISTLTIQRTEQRDSAMYRCASSFRQGRGQPQHFGDGTRLSIL.

The V and J genes are TRBV20-1 and TRBJ2-1; 13 positions agree with TRBD2. The germline V gene has CDR1 DFQATT and CDR2 SNEGSKA (reference sequence). This CDR3 contains 14 residues. J was trimmed by 9 bases and V by 4 bases; bases with no gene match: 6. The CDR3 DNA is TGCAGTGCTAAGGGACTAGCGGGGACTGGTGAGCAGTTCTTC. Its translation: CSAKGLAGTGEQFF.

This chain links TRBV7-2 with TRBJ1-6; 12 nucleotides align to TRBD1. The trim removed 5 bases at V and 8 bases at J, leaving 7 bases unmatched. The CDR3 extends over 16 amino acids. Per the germline V gene, CDR1 is SGHTA and CDR2 is FQGNSA. The CDR3 DNA reads as TGTGCCAGCAGCCGTGGGGGGACAGGGGGCCATTCACCCCTCCACTTT. Translating it yields CASSRGGTGGHSPLHF.

The J gene is TRBJ1-1, the V gene TRBV29-1; D is undetermined. The germline CDR1 and CDR2 sequences are SQVTM and ANQGSEA. The CDR3 runs 12 residues. V lost 3 bases, J lost 5 bases, and 10 bases lay in between. The CDR3 region is CSVEPSGTEAFF. As DNA, the CDR3 is TGCAGCGTTGAGCCGAGCGGAACTGAAGCTTTCTTT.

J is TRBJ2-3 and V is TRBV20-1, with 8 bases matching TRBD2. The ends lost 6 bases at V and 5 bases at J; junction bases unmatched: 10. Germline CDR1 and CDR2: DFQATT and SNEGSKA (reference sequence). The CDR3 loop spans 14 amino acids. CDR3 DNA sequence: TGCAGTGCCCCTATAGCGGGGCGGGGAGATACGCAGTATTTT. It is translated as CSAPIAGRGDTQYF.

The J gene is TRBJ2-2, the V gene TRBV12-3 or TRBV12-4, with D possibly TRBD1 on 7 matching bases. The CDR3 is 15 residues long. V lost 3 bases to trimming and J lost 4 bases, with 12 bases between them. CDR3 loop: CASSFRQGGTGELFF. CDR3 nucleotide sequence: TGTGCCAGCAGTTTTAGACAGGGAGGCACCGGGGAGCTGTTTTTT.

This chain joins TRBV6-1 and TRBJ2-1, with 16 bases aligning to TRBD2. V lost 6 bases and J lost 4; bases outside the gene matches: 9. Germline V gene lookup returns CDR1 MNHNS and CDR2 SASEGT. The CDR3 is 18 residues long. This CDR3 is CASSLLPGLAGGYNEQFF. DNA for the CDR3: TGTGCCAGCAGCCTTCTCCCGGGACTAGCGGGGGGGTACAATGAGCAGTTCTTC.

The chain is built from TRBV13 and TRBJ2-6, with 11 bases fitting TRBD1. V lost 5 bases and J lost 0; bases outside the gene matches: 9. The CDR3 totals 19 residues. Looked up from germline, CDR1 is PRHDT and CDR2 is FYEKMQ (reference sequence). Here the CDR3 reads CASSTWTGGFGSGANVLTF. In nucleotides, the CDR3 is TGTGCCAGCAGCACCTGGACAGGGGGCTTCGGCTCTGGGGCCAACGTCCTGACTTTC. Filled out from reference TRBV13 and TRBJ2-6, the complete variable domain reads AAGVIQSPRHLIKEKRETATLKCYPIPRHDTVYWYQQGPGQDPQFLISFYEKMQSDKGSIPDRFSAQQFSDYHSELNMSSLELGDSALYFCASSTWTGGFGSGANVLTFGAGSRLTVL.

This chain connects TRBV2 to TRBJ2-2, with 7 bases identical to TRBD2. The V gene end was trimmed by 3 bases and the J gene end by 1 base; junction bases not matched to a gene: 5. This CDR3 is 16 amino acids long. CDR1 and CDR2 (germline): SNHLY, FYNNEI. CDR3 in amino acids: CASSDAASGNTGELFF. The CDR3 bases are TGTGCCAGCAGTGATGCGGCTAGCGGGAACACCGGGGAGCTGTTTTTT.

The chain links TRBV20-1 to TRBJ2-2, with 13 bases aligning to TRBD2. Trimming removed 2 bases from V and 2 bases from J; junction bases left unmatched: 2. CDR1 DFQATT and CDR2 SNEGSKA come from the germline V gene (reference sequence). This CDR3 has 16 amino acids. This chain's CDR3 is CSARRLAGGNTGELFF. CDR3 coding DNA: TGCAGTGCTAGAAGACTAGCGGGGGGAAACACCGGGGAGCTGTTTTTT.

DNA of the CDR3: TGTGCCAGCAGCTTAGTTGGAGGGGCGGGACTAGTTTCCTACAATGAGCAGTTCTTC. Protein product: CASSLVGGAGLVSYNEQFF. The chain couples TRBV7-2 to TRBJ2-1; 8 bases are shared with TRBD2. The V and J ends lost 1 base and 1 base, in that order; junction bases with no gene match: 12. This CDR3 comprises 19 residues. The germline V gene has CDR1 SGHTA and CDR2 FQGNSA.

CDR3 sequence: CASSLFVGEETQYF. DNA for the CDR3: TGTGCCAGCAGCTTATTTGTAGGGGAGGAGACCCAGTACTTC. This chain uses TRBV7-6 with TRBJ2-5, with D perhaps assigned TRBD1 or TRBD2 (5 bases each). The CDR3 is 14 amino acids. The V and J ends lost 2 bases and 5 bases respectively, with 12 bases between them. Looked up from germline, CDR1 is SGHVS and CDR2 is FNYEAQ.

This clonotype was seen a handful of times. V and J are TRBV5-8 and TRBJ2-3, with D uncertain. The CDR3 extends over 14 amino acids. Germline lookup yields CDR1 SGHTS and CDR2 YDEGEE. Trimming left V 0 bases short and J 3 bases short, with 8 bases between. The CDR3 coding sequence is TGTGCCAGCAGCTTGGAGCCCAGAACAGATACGCAGTATTTT. This gives the protein CASSLEPRTDTQYF.

The chain is built from TRBV6-6 and TRBJ2-1; D possibly corresponds to TRBD1 (5 bases). Between the trimmed V and J ends, which lost 10 bases and 6 bases, there was a span of 10 bases. CDR3 size: 11 residues. Germline CDR1 MNHNY, CDR2 SVGAGI (reference sequence). The CDR3 spells CATRQFNEQFF. Written as DNA, the CDR3 is TGTGCCACCAGACAGTTCAATGAGCAGTTCTTC.

The chain has TRBV28 and TRBJ1-6, with a possible D match to TRBD1 (5 bases). V dropped 0 bases and J dropped 4 bases, with 19 bases sitting between them. CDR1 is MDHEN and CDR2 is SYDVKM in the germline V gene. This CDR3 has 19 residues. The CDR3 region has the DNA TGTGCCAGCAGTTTATGGGCAGGGACGGGTATCGGTTATAATTCACCCCTCCACTTT. Translating it yields CASSLWAGTGIGYNSPLHF.

The chain is built from TRBV12-3 or TRBV12-4 and TRBJ2-7; 8 bases agree with TRBD1. This CDR3 spans 13 amino acids. Germline trimming cut 5 bases from V and 6 bases from J; bases unmatched to any gene: 6. The chain's CDR3 is CASSIRGLGEQYF. The CDR3 DNA sequence: TGTGCCAGCAGTATCAGGGGGCTTGGCGAGCAGTACTTC.

This rearrangement joins TRBV10-2 to TRBJ2-7; 7 bases agree with TRBD1. The germline gives CDR1 WSHSY, CDR2 SAAADI. V dropped 8 bases and J dropped 5; count of bases not matched to a gene: 30. The CDR3 is 20 amino acids. The CDR3 loop is CASLAGDRQGFEVVGDEQYF. In DNA, the CDR3 is TGCGCCAGCCTTGCCGGAGATAGACAGGGTTTTGAGGTGGTCGGCGACGAGCAGTACTTC.

V and J are TRBV6-2 or TRBV6-3 and TRBJ2-1, with D uncertain. The germline CDR1 and CDR2 sequences are MNHEY and SVGEGT. V dropped 3 bases and J dropped 8 bases, with 14 bases sitting between them. CDR3 length equals 14 residues. The DNA of the CDR3 is TGTGCCAGCAGTTATGGTAGGAGTGTCGATGAGCAGTTCTTC. Amino acids: CASSYGRSVDEQFF.

Of note for this clonotype: Its ends do not fully match the called genes, so a read error is possible. The chain couples TRBV6-6 to TRBJ1-1; no clear D. In germline, CDR1 is MNHNY, CDR2 SVGAGI (reference sequence). CDR3 length equals 13 residues. CDR3: CASSDEHNTEPFF. The CDR3 bases are TGTGCCAGCAGTGACGAACATAACACTGAACCTTTCTTT.

This chain links TRBV15 with TRBJ2-5, with 9 positions matching TRBD2. V lost 0 bases, J lost 5 bases, and 7 bases stayed unmatched. Germline CDR1 and CDR2: LNHNV and YYDKDF (reference sequence). This CDR3 is 16 amino acids long. The CDR3 reads CATSRDRPSGDETQYF. Here the CDR3 DNA reads TGTGCCACCAGCAGAGATAGGCCTAGCGGGGATGAGACCCAGTACTTC.